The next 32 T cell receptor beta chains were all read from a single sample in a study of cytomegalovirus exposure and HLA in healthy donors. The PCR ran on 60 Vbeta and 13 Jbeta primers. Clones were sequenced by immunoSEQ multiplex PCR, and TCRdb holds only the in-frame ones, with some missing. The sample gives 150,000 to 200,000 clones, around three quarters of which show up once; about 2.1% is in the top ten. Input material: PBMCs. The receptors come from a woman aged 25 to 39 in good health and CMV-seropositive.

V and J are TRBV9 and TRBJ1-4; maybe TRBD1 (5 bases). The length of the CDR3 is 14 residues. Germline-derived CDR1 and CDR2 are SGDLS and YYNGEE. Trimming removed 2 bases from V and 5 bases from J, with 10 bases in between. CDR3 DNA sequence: TGTGCCAGCAGCGTTGGGGGGGTAAATGAAAAACTGTTTTTT. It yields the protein CASSVGGVNEKLFF. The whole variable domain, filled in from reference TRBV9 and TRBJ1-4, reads DSGVTQTPKHLITATGQRVTLRCSPRSGDLSVYWYQQSLDQGLQFLIQYYNGEERAKGNILERFSAQQFPDLHSELNLSSLELGDSALYFCASSVGGVNEKLFFGSGTQLSVL.

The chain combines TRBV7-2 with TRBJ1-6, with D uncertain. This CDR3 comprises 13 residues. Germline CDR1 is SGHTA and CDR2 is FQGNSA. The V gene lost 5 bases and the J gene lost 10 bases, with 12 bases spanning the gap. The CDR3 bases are TGTGCCAGCAGCGCGCCTGCCTTCTCACCCCTCCACTTT. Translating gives CASSAPAFSPLHF.

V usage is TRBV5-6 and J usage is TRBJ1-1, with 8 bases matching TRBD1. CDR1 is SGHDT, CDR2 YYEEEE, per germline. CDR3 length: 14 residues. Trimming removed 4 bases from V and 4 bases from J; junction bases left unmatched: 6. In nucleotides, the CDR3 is TGTGCCAGCAGCCTCCCGACAGGGGTCACTGAAGCTTTCTTT. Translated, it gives CASSLPTGVTEAFF.

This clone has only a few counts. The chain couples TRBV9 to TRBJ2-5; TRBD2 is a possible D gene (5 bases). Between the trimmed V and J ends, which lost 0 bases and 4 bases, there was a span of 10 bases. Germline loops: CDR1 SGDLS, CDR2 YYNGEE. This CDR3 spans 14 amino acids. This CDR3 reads CASSVAPEGETQYF. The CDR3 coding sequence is TGTGCCAGCAGCGTAGCACCCGAGGGAGAGACCCAGTACTTC. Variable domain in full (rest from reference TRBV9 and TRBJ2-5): DSGVTQTPKHLITATGQRVTLRCSPRSGDLSVYWYQQSLDQGLQFLIQYYNGEERAKGNILERFSAQQFPDLHSELNLSSLELGDSALYFCASSVAPEGETQYFGPGTRLLVL.

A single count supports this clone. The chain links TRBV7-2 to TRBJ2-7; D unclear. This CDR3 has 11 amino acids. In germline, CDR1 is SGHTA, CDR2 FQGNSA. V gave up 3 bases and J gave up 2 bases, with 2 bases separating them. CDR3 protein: CASSFTYEQYF. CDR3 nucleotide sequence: TGTGCCAGCAGCTTCACCTACGAGCAGTACTTC.

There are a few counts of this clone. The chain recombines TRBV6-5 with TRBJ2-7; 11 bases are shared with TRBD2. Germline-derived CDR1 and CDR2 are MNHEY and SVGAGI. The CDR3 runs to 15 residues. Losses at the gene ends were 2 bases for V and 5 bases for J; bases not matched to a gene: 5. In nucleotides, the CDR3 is TGTGCCAGCAGTTACGCCCTAGCGGGGGGAGACGAGCAGTACTTC. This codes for CASSYALAGGDEQYF.

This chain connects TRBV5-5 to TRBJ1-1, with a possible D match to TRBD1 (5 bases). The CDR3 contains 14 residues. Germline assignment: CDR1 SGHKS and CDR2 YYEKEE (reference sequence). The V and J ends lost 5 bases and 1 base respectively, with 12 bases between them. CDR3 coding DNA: TGTGCCAGCAGGATACAGGAAACGAACACTGAAGCTTTCTTT. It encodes CASRIQETNTEAFF.

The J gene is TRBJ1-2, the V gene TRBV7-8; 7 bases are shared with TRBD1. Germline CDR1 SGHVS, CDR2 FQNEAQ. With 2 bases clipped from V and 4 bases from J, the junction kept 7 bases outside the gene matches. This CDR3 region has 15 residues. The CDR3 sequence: CASSLLGQSSYGYTF. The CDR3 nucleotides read TGTGCCAGCAGCTTATTGGGACAGAGTTCCTATGGCTACACCTTC.

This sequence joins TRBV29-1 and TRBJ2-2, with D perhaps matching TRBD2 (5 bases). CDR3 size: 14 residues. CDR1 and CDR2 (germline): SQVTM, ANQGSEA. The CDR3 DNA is TGCGGGATCCACCAAGAGGGTCGGACCGGGGAGCTGTTTTTT. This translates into CGIHQEGRTGELFF.

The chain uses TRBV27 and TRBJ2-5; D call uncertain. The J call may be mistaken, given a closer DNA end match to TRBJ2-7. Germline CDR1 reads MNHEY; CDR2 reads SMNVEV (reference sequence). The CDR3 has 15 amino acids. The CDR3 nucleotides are TGTGCCAGCAGCCAATCTTTGCTTCCTTCCTACGAGCAGTACTTC. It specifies CASSQSLLPSYEQYF.

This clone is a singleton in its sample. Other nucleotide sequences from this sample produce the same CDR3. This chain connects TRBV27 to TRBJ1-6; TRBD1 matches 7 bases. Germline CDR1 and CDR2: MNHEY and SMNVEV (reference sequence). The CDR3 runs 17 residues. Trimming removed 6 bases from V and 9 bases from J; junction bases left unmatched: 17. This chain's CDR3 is CASSPYLDRVSGSPLHF. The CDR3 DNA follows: TGTGCCAGCAGCCCCTACCTCGACAGGGTGAGCGGTTCACCCCTCCACTTT.

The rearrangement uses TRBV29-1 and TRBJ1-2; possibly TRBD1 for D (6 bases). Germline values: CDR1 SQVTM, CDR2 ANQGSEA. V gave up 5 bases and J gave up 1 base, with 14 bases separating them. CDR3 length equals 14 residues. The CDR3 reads CSVSTGSGNYGYTF. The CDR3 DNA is TGCAGCGTTTCTACAGGGAGCGGTAACTATGGCTACACCTTC.

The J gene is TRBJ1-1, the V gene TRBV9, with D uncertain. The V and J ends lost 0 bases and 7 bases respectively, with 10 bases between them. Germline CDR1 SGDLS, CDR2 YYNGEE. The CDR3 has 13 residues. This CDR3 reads CASSVGLLHEAFF. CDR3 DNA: TGTGCCAGCAGCGTAGGACTCCTTCATGAAGCTTTCTTT.

As DNA, the CDR3 is TGTGCCAGCAGTTTCCGAGGAGGGGGCACCATTCAGTACTTC. Amino acid sequence: CASSFRGGGTIQYF. This sequence joins TRBV27 and TRBJ2-4; a possible D gene is TRBD1 (7 bases). The CDR3 runs to 14 residues. Per the germline V gene, CDR1 is MNHEY and CDR2 is SMNVEV (reference sequence). V was trimmed by 3 bases and J by 9 bases, leaving 15 bases between them.

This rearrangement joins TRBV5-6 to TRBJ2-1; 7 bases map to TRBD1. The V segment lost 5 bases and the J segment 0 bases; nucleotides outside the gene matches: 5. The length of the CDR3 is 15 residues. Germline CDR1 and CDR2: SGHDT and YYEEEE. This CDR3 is CASRFYRGSYNEQFF. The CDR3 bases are TGTGCCAGCAGATTCTACAGGGGCTCCTACAATGAGCAGTTCTTC.

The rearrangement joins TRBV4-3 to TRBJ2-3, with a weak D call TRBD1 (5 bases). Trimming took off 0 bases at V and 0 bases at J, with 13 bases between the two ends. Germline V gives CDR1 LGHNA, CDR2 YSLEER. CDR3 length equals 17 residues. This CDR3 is CASSQDWRQPSTDTQYF. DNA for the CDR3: TGCGCCAGCAGCCAAGATTGGAGACAGCCAAGCACAGATACGCAGTATTTT.

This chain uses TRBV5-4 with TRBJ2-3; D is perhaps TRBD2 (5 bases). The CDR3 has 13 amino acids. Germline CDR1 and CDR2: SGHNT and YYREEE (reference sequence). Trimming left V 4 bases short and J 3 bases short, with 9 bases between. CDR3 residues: CASSEGSTDTQYF. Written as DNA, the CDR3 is TGTGCCAGCAGCGAGGGATCTACAGATACGCAGTATTTT.

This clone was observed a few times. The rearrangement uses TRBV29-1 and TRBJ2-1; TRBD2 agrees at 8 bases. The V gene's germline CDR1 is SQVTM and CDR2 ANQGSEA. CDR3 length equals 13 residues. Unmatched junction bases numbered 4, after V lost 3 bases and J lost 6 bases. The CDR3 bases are TGCAGCGTTGATAGCGGGATAGTCAATGAGCAGTTCTTC. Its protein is CSVDSGIVNEQFF.

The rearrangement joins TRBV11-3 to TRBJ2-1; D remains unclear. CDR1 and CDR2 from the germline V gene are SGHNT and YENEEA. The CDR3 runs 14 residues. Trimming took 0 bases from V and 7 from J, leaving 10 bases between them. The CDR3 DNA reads TGTGCCAGCAGCTTAGATCACGGCGGTAATGAGCAGTTCTTC. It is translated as CASSLDHGGNEQFF.

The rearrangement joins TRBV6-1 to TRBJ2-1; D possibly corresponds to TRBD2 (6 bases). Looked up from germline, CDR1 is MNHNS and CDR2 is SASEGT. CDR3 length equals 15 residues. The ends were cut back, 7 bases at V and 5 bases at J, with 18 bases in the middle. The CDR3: CASTSGTWYNNEQFF. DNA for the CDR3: TGTGCCAGCACCTCCGGGACTTGGTACAACAATGAGCAGTTCTTC.

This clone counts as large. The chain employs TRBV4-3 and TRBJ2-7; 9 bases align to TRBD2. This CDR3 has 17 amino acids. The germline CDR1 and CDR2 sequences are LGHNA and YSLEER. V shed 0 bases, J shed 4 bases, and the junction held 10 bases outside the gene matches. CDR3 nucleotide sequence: TGCGCCAGCAGCCAAGAAGCTAGGGCGGGGGGGCGGTACGAGCAGTACTTC. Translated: CASSQEARAGGRYEQYF.

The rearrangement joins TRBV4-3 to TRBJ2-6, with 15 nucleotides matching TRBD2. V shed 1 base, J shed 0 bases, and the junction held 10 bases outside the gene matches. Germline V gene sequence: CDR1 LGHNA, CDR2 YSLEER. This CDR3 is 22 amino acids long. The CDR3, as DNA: TGCGCCAGCAGCCAAGCCCCGGGACTAGCGGGGGGAATCTCCTCTGGGGCCAACGTCCTGACTTTC. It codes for CASSQAPGLAGGISSGANVLTF.

The CDR3 region is CASSSDGVNQPQHF. CDR3 in DNA: TGTGCCAGCAGTTCAGACGGAGTAAATCAGCCCCAGCATTTT. This rearrangement joins TRBV7-2 to TRBJ1-5; D is ambiguous. V gave up 6 bases and J gave up 4 bases, with 13 bases separating them. Germline lookup yields CDR1 SGHTA and CDR2 FQGNSA. This CDR3 has 14 residues.

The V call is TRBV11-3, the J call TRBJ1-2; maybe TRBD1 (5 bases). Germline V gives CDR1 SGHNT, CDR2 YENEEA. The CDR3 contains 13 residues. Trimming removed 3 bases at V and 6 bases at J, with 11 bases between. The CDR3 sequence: CASSFGQGHGYTF. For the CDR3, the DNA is TGTGCCAGCAGCTTCGGGCAGGGCCATGGCTACACCTTC.

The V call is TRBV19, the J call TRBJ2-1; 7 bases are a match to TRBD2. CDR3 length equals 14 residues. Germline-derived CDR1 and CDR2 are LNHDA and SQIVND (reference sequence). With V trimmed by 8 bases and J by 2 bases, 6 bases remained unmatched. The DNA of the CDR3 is TGTGCCAGTCCCGCGGGGGAAGCCTACAATGAGCAGTTCTTC. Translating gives CASPAGEAYNEQFF.

The CDR3 region is CASSLKESGGKLFF. DNA of the CDR3: TGTGCCAGCAGTTTAAAGGAATCAGGGGGAAAACTGTTTTTT. J is TRBJ1-4 and V is TRBV27, with 7 bases aligning to TRBD1. The V and J ends lost 2 bases and 10 bases, in that order; junction bases with no gene match: 7. The germline gives CDR1 MNHEY, CDR2 SMNVEV (reference sequence). The CDR3 runs 14 residues.

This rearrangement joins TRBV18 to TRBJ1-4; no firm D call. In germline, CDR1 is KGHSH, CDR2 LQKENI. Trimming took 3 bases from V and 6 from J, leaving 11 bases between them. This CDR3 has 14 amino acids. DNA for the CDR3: TGTGCCAGCTCACCCCGAGGCACTGATGAAAAACTGTTTTTT. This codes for CASSPRGTDEKLFF.

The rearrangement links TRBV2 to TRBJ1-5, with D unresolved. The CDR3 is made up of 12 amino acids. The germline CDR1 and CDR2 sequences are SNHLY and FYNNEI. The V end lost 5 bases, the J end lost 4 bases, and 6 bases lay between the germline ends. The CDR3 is CASSQKNQPQHF. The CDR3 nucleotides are TGTGCCAGCAGTCAGAAGAATCAGCCCCAGCATTTT.

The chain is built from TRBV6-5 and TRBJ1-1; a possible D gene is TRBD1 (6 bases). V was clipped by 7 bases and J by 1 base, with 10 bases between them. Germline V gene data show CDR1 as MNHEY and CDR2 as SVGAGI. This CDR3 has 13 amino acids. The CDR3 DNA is TGTGCCAGCACCCTAGGGGGGAACACTGAAGCTTTCTTT. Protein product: CASTLGGNTEAFF.

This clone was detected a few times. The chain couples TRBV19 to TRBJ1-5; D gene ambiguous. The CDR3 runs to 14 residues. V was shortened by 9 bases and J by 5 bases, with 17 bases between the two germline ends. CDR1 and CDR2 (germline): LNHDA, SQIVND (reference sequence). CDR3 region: CASHEGLRYQPQHF. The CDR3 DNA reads TGTGCCAGCCATGAGGGCCTTCGGTATCAGCCCCAGCATTTT. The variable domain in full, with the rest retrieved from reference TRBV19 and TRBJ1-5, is DGGITQSPKYLFRKEGQNVTLSCEQNLNHDAMYWYRQDPGQGLRLIYYSQIVNDFQKGDIAEGYSVSREKKESFPLTVTSAQKNPTAFYLCASHEGLRYQPQHFGDGTRLSIL.

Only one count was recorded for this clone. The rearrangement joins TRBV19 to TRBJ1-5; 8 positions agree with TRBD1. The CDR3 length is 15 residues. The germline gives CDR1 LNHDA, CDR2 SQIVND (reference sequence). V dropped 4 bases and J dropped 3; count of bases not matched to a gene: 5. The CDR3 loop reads CASSTATGVNQPQHF. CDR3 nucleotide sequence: TGTGCCAGTAGTACCGCGACAGGGGTCAATCAGCCCCAGCATTTT.

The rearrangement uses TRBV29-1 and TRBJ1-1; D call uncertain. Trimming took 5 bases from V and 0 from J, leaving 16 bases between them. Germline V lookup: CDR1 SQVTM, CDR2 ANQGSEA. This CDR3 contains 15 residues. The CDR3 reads CSVSGGWGMNTEAFF. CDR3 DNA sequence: TGCAGCGTTTCCGGAGGTTGGGGTATGAACACTGAAGCTTTCTTT.